This T cell receptor beta chain derives from a study of Ad26.COV2.S vaccination and SARS-CoV-2 variants. Study as a whole: In the COV1001 trial, the donor was in the Ad26.COV2.S arm.

Regarding the study as a whole: Spike-specific TCR breadth ran higher among vaccine recipients than placebo recipients.

The CDR3 length is 13 residues. V lost 7 bases, J lost 2 bases, and 12 bases lay in between. Worth noting for this clone: Its antigen is undetermined.

Treatment of the sample: about 20 received Ad26.COV2.S at low or high dose, single or two shots; 5 received placebo; per-sample allocation not given. On day 63 after the first injection, vaccine and placebo recipients gave samples. Here immunoSEQ multiplex PCR was the method, and the copy in TCRdb shows in-frame clones only, minus some. The sample contains some 250,000 clones, roughly 88% of which appear only once. The rearrangement joins TRBV12-3 or TRBV12-4 to TRBJ2-7; D gene ambiguous. This sequence was found in a person between 18 and 59 years old who received the Ad26.COV2.S COVID-19 vaccine or a placebo. Sequencing used peripheral blood, obtained in a trial of Ad26.COV2.S vaccine versus placebo. CDR3: CASTNGETYEQYF. CDR3 in DNA: TGTGCCAGCACTAATGGGGAAACCTACGAGCAGTACTTC.